This entry lists 21 T cell receptor beta chains sequenced from one sample in a study of T cell changes during pregnancy in multiple sclerosis. The assay was immunoSEQ multiplex PCR, and TCRdb's table has in-frame clones only and misses some. The table records around 50,000 clones, 93% of them present only once. The starting material was CD8+ T cells from peripheral blood mononuclear cells, obtained in the second trimester of pregnancy. The receptors derive from a female donor with multiple sclerosis, enrolled in a pregnancy study.

The genes are TRBV2 and TRBJ2-2; the D gene is possibly TRBD1 (5 bases). Germline CDR1 reads SNHLY; CDR2 reads FYNNEI. Trimming shortened V by 5 bases and J by 0 bases, and 10 bases separated the two germline ends. The CDR3 has 15 residues. The CDR3 DNA follows: TGTGCCAGCAGTCTGACAGTCTCGAACACCGGGGAGCTGTTTTTT. Translating gives CASSLTVSNTGELFF.

The chain joins TRBV7-9 to TRBJ1-2; TRBD1 matches 9 bases. J lost 0 bases, V lost 5 bases, and 4 bases had no gene match. Per the germline V gene, CDR1 is SEHNR and CDR2 is FQNEAQ (reference sequence). This CDR3 is built from 15 residues. The CDR3 spells CASSGQGRANYGYTF. CDR3 nucleotides: TGTGCCAGCAGCGGACAGGGGCGAGCTAACTATGGCTACACCTTC.

The gene calls are TRBV27 and TRBJ1-2; the match to TRBD1 covers 9 bases. The CDR3 has 14 residues. V was pared by 5 bases and J by 3 bases, with 4 bases of the junction left unmatched. Per germline, CDR1 MNHEY and CDR2 SMNVEV (reference sequence). The CDR3 region has the DNA TGTGCCAGCAGTACGGGACAGGGACACTATGGCTACACCTTC. Translating gives CASSTGQGHYGYTF.

The chain combines TRBV9 with TRBJ2-3, with TRBD1 as a possible D gene (7 bases). The CDR3 covers 15 residues. Germline V lookup: CDR1 SGDLS, CDR2 YYNGEE. The germline V and J ends were trimmed by 5 bases and 5 bases, with 18 bases remaining between them. The CDR3 DNA sequence: TGTGCCAGCAGTGATGACAGGGAGGTTAAAGATACGCAGTATTTT. Protein sequence: CASSDDREVKDTQYF. Full variable domain (outside the CDR3, taken from reference TRBV9 and TRBJ2-3): DSGVTQTPKHLITATGQRVTLRCSPRSGDLSVYWYQQSLDQGLQFLIQYYNGEERAKGNILERFSAQQFPDLHSELNLSSLELGDSALYFCASSDDREVKDTQYFGPGTRLTVL.

CDR3 nucleotides: TGTGCCAGCAGCTTAGAGACACAGCCCAGCACCGGGGAGCTGTTTTTT. This codes for CASSLETQPSTGELFF. The chain is built from TRBV7-9 and TRBJ2-2, with D unclear. Germline loops: CDR1 SEHNR, CDR2 FQNEAQ (reference sequence). V was cut by 1 base and J by 4 bases, with 13 bases left in between. The length of the CDR3 is 16 residues.

The chain employs TRBV27 and TRBJ2-7; the match to TRBD1 covers 8 bases. The V segment lost 6 bases and the J segment 6 bases; nucleotides outside the gene matches: 7. Looked up from germline, CDR1 is MNHEY and CDR2 is SMNVEV (reference sequence). The CDR3 has 13 amino acids. The DNA for the CDR3 is TGTGCCAGCAGGGGAAGGACAGGGAGCGAGCAGTACTTC. Translated: CASRGRTGSEQYF.

The DNA of the CDR3 is TGTGCCAGCAGTGAACTTGGGCCGCGGGGCACAGATACGCAGTATTTT. This encodes CASSELGPRGTDTQYF. The chain couples TRBV2 to TRBJ2-3; possible D gene TRBD2, 5 bases. The germline V gene encodes CDR1 SNHLY and CDR2 FYNNEI. With 2 bases removed from V and 1 base from J, the gap between germline ends came to 13 bases. The CDR3 spans 16 residues.

The chain has TRBV27 and TRBJ2-1, with TRBD2 as a possible D gene (7 bases). V lost 3 bases, J lost 6 bases, and 12 bases lay in between. This CDR3 has 14 residues. Germline V CDR1 and CDR2: MNHEY, SMNVEV (reference sequence). CDR3 DNA: TGTGCCAGCAGTTTCGGGGGGCGCATCAATGAGCAGTTCTTC. Protein product: CASSFGGRINEQFF.

The V gene is TRBV27, the J gene TRBJ2-2, with 10 bases lining up with TRBD2. The CDR3 is 17 residues long. With 1 base clipped from V and 7 bases from J, the junction kept 9 bases outside the gene matches. Germline V gene sequence: CDR1 MNHEY, CDR2 SMNVEV (reference sequence). The CDR3 reads CASSLFFPSGSDGELFF. The CDR3 nucleotides read TGTGCCAGCAGTTTATTTTTTCCTAGCGGGAGTGACGGGGAGCTGTTTTTT.

The rearrangement uses TRBV4-1 and TRBJ2-7; TRBD2 agrees at 13 bases. The junction had 5 bases not matched to a gene; V was cut back by 4 bases and J by 5 bases. The CDR3 has 15 amino acids. Germline V CDR1 and CDR2: MGHRA, YSYEKL. The CDR3 loop reads CASSPWTSGSNEQYF. The CDR3 DNA follows: TGCGCCAGCAGCCCCTGGACTAGCGGGAGTAACGAGCAGTACTTC.

The chain couples TRBV2 to TRBJ1-2, with TRBD1 identical over 10 bases. The CDR3 spans 15 residues. Trimming at V came to 2 bases and at J to 7 bases, leaving 7 bases not matched to a gene. The germline V gene has CDR1 SNHLY and CDR2 FYNNEI. CDR3 residues: CASSEPDRGPGGYTF. The CDR3 coding sequence is TGTGCCAGCAGTGAACCCGACAGGGGGCCCGGTGGCTACACCTTC. Full variable domain (missing parts from reference TRBV2 and TRBJ1-2): EPEVTQTPSHQVTQMGQEVILRCVPISNHLYFYWYRQILGQKVEFLVSFYNNEISEKSEIFDDQFSVERPDGSNFTLKIRSTKLEDSAMYFCASSEPDRGPGGYTFGSGTRLTVV.

This chain links TRBV7-6 with TRBJ2-3; D is unclear. The V gene's germline CDR1 is SGHVS and CDR2 FNYEAQ. The V end was cut by 6 bases, the J end by 3 bases, with 16 bases between. This CDR3 comprises 15 residues. The CDR3 reads CASSPNSGMTDTQYF. The CDR3 region has the DNA TGTGCCAGCAGTCCAAACTCGGGTATGACAGATACGCAGTATTTT.

The V gene is TRBV4-1, the J gene TRBJ2-1, with D perhaps matching TRBD2 (6 bases). The germline V gene encodes CDR1 MGHRA and CDR2 YSYEKL. Trimming took off 5 bases at V and 9 bases at J, with 8 bases between the two ends. The CDR3 sequence is 11 residues long. The CDR3 nucleotides are TGCGCCAGCAGCGGGGGGTTTGAGCAGTTCTTC. It codes for CASSGGFEQFF.

V is TRBV23-1 and J is TRBJ2-3; a possible D gene is TRBD2 (5 bases). TRBV23-1 is an open reading frame, and its role is uncertain. This CDR3 is 16 amino acids long. The ends were cut back, 4 bases at V and 4 bases at J, with 18 bases in the middle. CDR3 protein: CASSRRGKKTSDTQYF. The CDR3, as DNA: TGCGCCAGCAGTCGTCGAGGGAAAAAGACATCAGATACGCAGTATTTT.

The chain couples TRBV27 to TRBJ1-1, with D hard to call. The CDR3 extends over 16 amino acids. The germline V and J ends were trimmed by 4 bases and 1 base, with 16 bases remaining between them. CDR1 and CDR2 (germline): MNHEY, SMNVEV (reference sequence). CDR3 residues: CASSSLDAGPNTEAFF. CDR3 DNA sequence: TGTGCCAGCAGTTCCCTAGATGCGGGCCCGAACACTGAAGCTTTCTTT.

The V gene is TRBV29-1, the J gene TRBJ2-7; possible D gene TRBD2, 5 bases. The CDR3 consists of 13 residues. Germline V gene lookup returns CDR1 SQVTM and CDR2 ANQGSEA. With 4 bases removed from V and 7 bases from J, the gap between germline ends came to 17 bases. DNA of the CDR3: TGCAGCGTTGTCGGTAGAGCCACGGGGGAGCAGTACTTC. It codes for CSVVGRATGEQYF.

V and J are TRBV12-5 and TRBJ1-1, with a possible D match to TRBD1 (5 bases). Germline V lookup: CDR1 LGHNT, CDR2 FRNRAP. The CDR3 has 15 residues. V was shortened by 2 bases and J by 6 bases, with 16 bases between the two germline ends. CDR3 bases: TGTGCTAGTGGTTTGACAAACCAGGGTCGGCCTGAAGCTTTCTTT. It yields the protein CASGLTNQGRPEAFF.

This rearrangement joins TRBV29-1 to TRBJ2-1; TRBD2 matches at 10 bases. The CDR3 has 12 residues. Per the germline V gene, CDR1 is SQVTM and CDR2 is ANQGSEA. J gave up 7 bases and V 5 bases, and 2 bases lay outside the gene matches. CDR3 in amino acids: CSVFSGGNEQFF. The CDR3 DNA reads as TGCAGCGTTTTTAGCGGGGGGAATGAGCAGTTCTTC.

The chain couples TRBV2 to TRBJ2-2; D may be TRBD2 (6 bases). The CDR3 extends over 17 amino acids. V lost 6 bases, J lost 0 bases, and 17 bases lay in between. Germline CDR1 SNHLY, CDR2 FYNNEI. CDR3 sequence (DNA): TGTGCCAGCAGCCTTGCCCCGGGAGCCCCGAACACCGGGGAGCTGTTTTTT. This codes for CASSLAPGAPNTGELFF.

The CDR3 protein is CASSSMTVTGETQYF. For the CDR3, the DNA is TGCGCCAGCAGCTCGATGACAGTTACGGGAGAGACCCAGTACTTC. The chain joins TRBV5-1 to TRBJ2-5; maybe TRBD1 (5 bases). This CDR3 has 15 residues. V lost 3 bases, J lost 4 bases, and 16 bases lay in between. Germline V lookup: CDR1 SGHRS, CDR2 YFSETQ.

For the CDR3, the DNA is TGTGCCAGCAGCTTAGTGGACATCCACGAGCAGTACTTC. Protein: CASSLVDIHEQYF. This rearrangement joins TRBV7-9 to TRBJ2-7, with D tentatively TRBD1 (5 bases). The CDR3 contains 13 residues. Trimming stripped 1 base from V and 5 bases from J, with 9 bases between. Germline CDR1 reads SEHNR; CDR2 reads FQNEAQ (reference sequence).